These T cell receptor beta chains were read from a single sample in a study of blood T cell repertoires in COVID-19. TCRdb's table, derived via immunoSEQ multiplex PCR, lists solely in-frame clones and lacks some. Here the sample spans around 180,000 clones, 86% being singletons. The sequenced sample was PBMCs or T cells enriched from blood (not recorded which). These receptors were taken from a woman aged 30 to 39 who had recovered from COVID-19. Each CDR3 is given with its conserved first and last residue. The order of the fields is J gene, D gene, clone size, V gene, CDR3 length, CDR3 protein, CDR3 DNA. The D gene is left open where the match is weak. The size entry is marked missing in some rows and otherwise reads once, few, many or a size class.

J gene: TRBJ1-2
D gene: NA
clone size: NA
V gene: TRBV6-5
CDR3 length: 15
CDR3 protein: CASSYVGQAPGGYTF
CDR3 DNA: TGTGCCAGCAGTTATGTTGGCCAGGCGCCTGGGGGCTACACCTTC

J gene: TRBJ2-3
D gene: NA
clone size: NA
V gene: TRBV24-1
CDR3 length: 16
CDR3 protein: CATSGLQGVESDTQYF
CDR3 DNA: TGTGCCACCAGTGGTTTACAGGGCGTCGAGTCGGATACGCAGTATTTT

J gene: TRBJ1-2
D gene: NA
clone size: few
V gene: TRBV6-5
CDR3 length: 14
CDR3 protein: CASSYPTDNYGYTF
CDR3 DNA: TGTGCCAGCAGTTACCCGACAGATAACTATGGCTACACCTTC

J gene: TRBJ2-3
D gene: NA
clone size: NA
V gene: TRBV5-1
CDR3 length: 11
CDR3 protein: CASRYTDTQYF
CDR3 DNA: TGCGCCAGCAGATACACAGATACGCAGTATTTT

J gene: TRBJ1-1
D gene: NA
clone size: NA
V gene: TRBV3-1/TRBV3-2
CDR3 length: 13
CDR3 protein: CASSPPKETEAFF
CDR3 DNA: TGTGCCAGCAGCCCCCCTAAAGAGACTGAAGCTTTCTTT

J gene: TRBJ2-7
D gene: NA
clone size: NA
V gene: TRBV7-3
CDR3 length: 14
CDR3 protein: CASSPGLGTYEQYF
CDR3 DNA: TGTGCCAGCAGCCCAGGGCTAGGTACCTACGAGCAGTACTTC

J gene: TRBJ2-1
D gene: TRBD1
clone size: NA
V gene: TRBV5-1
CDR3 length: 14
CDR3 protein: CASSLGTGNDEQFF
CDR3 DNA: TGCGCCAGCAGCTTAGGGACAGGGAACGATGAGCAGTTCTTC

J gene: TRBJ2-1
D gene: NA
clone size: NA
V gene: TRBV3-1/TRBV3-2
CDR3 length: 13
CDR3 protein: CASSQDLRNEQFF
CDR3 DNA: TGTGCCAGCAGCCAAGATCTTCGTAATGAGCAGTTCTTC

J gene: TRBJ1-2
D gene: NA
clone size: NA
V gene: TRBV7-9
CDR3 length: 15
CDR3 protein: CASSLGQGQYYGYTF
CDR3 DNA: TGTGCCAGCAGCTTAGGGCAAGGACAGTACTATGGCTACACCTTC

J gene: TRBJ2-3
D gene: TRBD2
clone size: NA
V gene: TRBV5-1
CDR3 length: 16
CDR3 protein: CASHQKLAGATDTQYF
CDR3 DNA: TGCGCCAGCCATCAAAAGTTAGCGGGAGCCACAGATACGCAGTATTTT

J gene: TRBJ2-7
D gene: NA
clone size: NA
V gene: TRBV9
CDR3 length: 16
CDR3 protein: CASSVEGVTSSYEQYF
CDR3 DNA: TGTGCCAGCAGCGTAGAGGGGGTAACGAGCTCCTACGAGCAGTACTTC

J gene: TRBJ2-7
D gene: TRBD1
clone size: NA
V gene: TRBV25-1
CDR3 length: 13
CDR3 protein: CASSVTGGYEQYF
CDR3 DNA: TGTGCCAGCAGTGTCACAGGGGGATACGAGCAGTACTTC

J gene: TRBJ1-1
D gene: NA
clone size: NA
V gene: TRBV29-1
CDR3 length: 14
CDR3 protein: CSVPRTGTGTEAFF
CDR3 DNA: TGCAGCGTTCCGAGAACAGGGACCGGCACTGAAGCTTTCTTT

J gene: TRBJ2-1
D gene: TRBD2
clone size: NA
V gene: TRBV4-1
CDR3 length: 16
CDR3 protein: CASSQGLAGGRNEQFF
CDR3 DNA: TGCGCCAGCAGCCAAGGGTTAGCGGGAGGCCGCAATGAGCAGTTCTTC

J gene: TRBJ1-2
D gene: TRBD1
clone size: NA
V gene: TRBV11-2
CDR3 length: 14
CDR3 protein: CASSPSGTVYGYTF
CDR3 DNA: TGTGCCAGCAGCCCCTCCGGGACAGTATATGGCTACACCTTC

J gene: TRBJ1-2
D gene: NA
clone size: NA
V gene: TRBV2
CDR3 length: 14
CDR3 protein: CASRAQGVSYGYTF
CDR3 DNA: TGTGCCAGCAGAGCACAGGGTGTTTCCTATGGCTACACCTTC

J gene: TRBJ2-2
D gene: TRBD2
clone size: few
V gene: TRBV6-4
CDR3 length: 15
CDR3 protein: CASSHLAGDTGELFF
CDR3 DNA: TGTGCCAGCAGCCACCTAGCGGGAGACACCGGGGAGCTGTTTTTT

J gene: TRBJ1-2
D gene: TRBD1
clone size: NA
V gene: TRBV5-6
CDR3 length: 15
CDR3 protein: CASSSGQGGSYGYTF
CDR3 DNA: TGTGCCAGCAGCTCCGGACAGGGTGGATCCTATGGCTACACCTTC

J gene: TRBJ2-5
D gene: NA
clone size: NA
V gene: TRBV10-3
CDR3 length: 12
CDR3 protein: CAISELQETQYF
CDR3 DNA: TGTGCCATCAGTGAGTTACAGGAGACCCAGTACTTC

J gene: TRBJ2-7
D gene: TRBD2
clone size: NA
V gene: TRBV19
CDR3 length: 15
CDR3 protein: CASSVGLAVAYEQYF
CDR3 DNA: TGTGCCAGTAGTGTGGGACTAGCAGTTGCCTACGAGCAGTACTTC

J gene: TRBJ2-3
D gene: TRBD2
clone size: once
V gene: TRBV28
CDR3 length: 20
CDR3 protein: CASSSLAGASLYSSTDTQYF
CDR3 DNA: TGTGCCAGCAGTTCACTAGCGGGGGCTTCACTTTACTCTAGCACAGATACGCAGTATTTT

J gene: TRBJ2-7
D gene: TRBD2
clone size: few
V gene: TRBV27
CDR3 length: 15
CDR3 protein: CASSSTSGSIYEQYF
CDR3 DNA: TGTGCCAGCAGTTCCACTAGCGGGAGTATCTACGAGCAGTACTTC

J gene: TRBJ2-7
D gene: TRBD2
clone size: NA
V gene: TRBV24-1
CDR3 length: 16
CDR3 protein: CATSDRTSGRLDEQYF
CDR3 DNA: TGTGCCACCAGTGACCGTACTAGCGGGAGGCTGGACGAGCAGTACTTC

J gene: TRBJ2-7
D gene: NA
clone size: NA
V gene: TRBV28
CDR3 length: 13
CDR3 protein: CASSFPGSYEQYF
CDR3 DNA: TGTGCCAGCAGTTTCCCAGGCTCCTACGAGCAGTACTTC

J gene: TRBJ2-2
D gene: NA
clone size: few
V gene: TRBV19
CDR3 length: 17
CDR3 protein: CATNWVGVIYPPGELFF
CDR3 DNA: TGTGCCACCAATTGGGTAGGGGTTATTTATCCACCGGGGGAGCTGTTTTTT

J gene: TRBJ1-3
D gene: TRBD1
clone size: NA
V gene: TRBV3-1/TRBV3-2
CDR3 length: 14
CDR3 protein: CASSRDSLGNTIYF
CDR3 DNA: TGTGCCAGCAGCCGGGACAGTTTGGGAAACACCATATATTTT

J gene: TRBJ2-7
D gene: TRBD2
clone size: once
V gene: TRBV28
CDR3 length: 15
CDR3 protein: CASSLLLAGTYEQYF
CDR3 DNA: TGTGCCAGCAGTTTATTACTAGCGGGCACCTACGAGCAGTACTTC

J gene: TRBJ2-7
D gene: NA
clone size: NA
V gene: TRBV27
CDR3 length: 13
CDR3 protein: CASSLAGAYEQYF
CDR3 DNA: TGTGCCAGCAGTTTAGCAGGCGCCTACGAGCAGTACTTC

J gene: TRBJ2-7
D gene: NA
clone size: NA
V gene: TRBV19
CDR3 length: 13
CDR3 protein: CASSTGTANEQYF
CDR3 DNA: TGTGCCAGTAGTACGGGAACCGCCAACGAGCAGTACTTC

J gene: TRBJ1-2
D gene: NA
clone size: NA
V gene: TRBV12-3/TRBV12-4
CDR3 length: 11
CDR3 protein: CASSLQYGYTF
CDR3 DNA: TGTGCCAGCAGTTTACAGTATGGCTACACCTTC

J gene: TRBJ2-7
D gene: TRBD2
clone size: NA
V gene: TRBV6-5
CDR3 length: 16
CDR3 protein: CASSYTRDYPSYEQYF
CDR3 DNA: TGTGCCAGCAGTTACACCCGGGACTACCCCTCCTACGAGCAGTACTTC

J gene: TRBJ2-7
D gene: NA
clone size: NA
V gene: TRBV4-1
CDR3 length: 19
CDR3 protein: CASSQEVGSSGGVRDGQYF
CDR3 DNA: TGCGCCAGCAGCCAAGAAGTAGGGAGTAGCGGAGGCGTAAGAGATGGGCAGTACTTC

J gene: TRBJ2-1
D gene: TRBD2
clone size: few
V gene: TRBV19
CDR3 length: 16
CDR3 protein: CASSIGSSGRYNEQFF
CDR3 DNA: TGTGCCAGTAGTATTGGGTCTAGCGGGAGATACAATGAGCAGTTCTTC

J gene: TRBJ1-1
D gene: NA
clone size: NA
V gene: TRBV27
CDR3 length: 14
CDR3 protein: CASSFARFGTEAFF
CDR3 DNA: TGTGCCAGCAGTTTTGCGAGGTTTGGCACTGAAGCTTTCTTT

J gene: TRBJ2-2
D gene: NA
clone size: once
V gene: TRBV9
CDR3 length: 15
CDR3 protein: CASSVDGGNTGELFF
CDR3 DNA: TGTGCCAGCAGCGTAGATGGCGGAAACACCGGGGAGCTGTTTTTT

J gene: TRBJ2-5
D gene: NA
clone size: once
V gene: TRBV20-1
CDR3 length: 11
CDR3 protein: CSGGSQETQYF
CDR3 DNA: TGCAGTGGTGGGAGCCAAGAGACCCAGTACTTC

J gene: TRBJ2-7
D gene: NA
clone size: NA
V gene: TRBV27
CDR3 length: 16
CDR3 protein: CASSSNSGLVSYEQYF
CDR3 DNA: TGTGCCAGCAGTTCCAATTCAGGGTTGGTCTCCTACGAGCAGTACTTC

J gene: TRBJ2-7
D gene: TRBD1
clone size: NA
V gene: TRBV6-5
CDR3 length: 16
CDR3 protein: CASSYTPGQGPYEQYF
CDR3 DNA: TGTGCCAGCAGTTACACCCCGGGACAGGGCCCCTACGAGCAGTACTTC

J gene: TRBJ2-7
D gene: NA
clone size: NA
V gene: TRBV7-8
CDR3 length: 14
CDR3 protein: CASSPRESTYEQYF
CDR3 DNA: TGTGCCAGCAGCCCCAGGGAATCCACCTACGAGCAGTACTTC